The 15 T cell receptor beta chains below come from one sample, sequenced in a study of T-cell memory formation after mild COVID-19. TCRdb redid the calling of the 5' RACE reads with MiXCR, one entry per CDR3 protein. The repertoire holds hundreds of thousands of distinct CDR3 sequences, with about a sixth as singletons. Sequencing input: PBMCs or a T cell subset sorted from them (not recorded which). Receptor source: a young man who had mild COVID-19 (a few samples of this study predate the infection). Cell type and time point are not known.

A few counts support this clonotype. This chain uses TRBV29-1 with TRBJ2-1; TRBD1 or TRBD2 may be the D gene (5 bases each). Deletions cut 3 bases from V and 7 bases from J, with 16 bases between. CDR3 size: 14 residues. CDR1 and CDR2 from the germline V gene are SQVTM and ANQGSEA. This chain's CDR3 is CSVEERQGRNEQFF. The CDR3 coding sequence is TGCAGCGTTGAGGAGAGGCAGGGACGGAATGAGCAGTTCTTC.

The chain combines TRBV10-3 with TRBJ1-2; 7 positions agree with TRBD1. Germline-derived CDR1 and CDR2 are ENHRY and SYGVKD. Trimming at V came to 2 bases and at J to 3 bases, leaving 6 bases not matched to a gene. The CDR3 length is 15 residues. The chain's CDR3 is CAISERGGGYYGYTF. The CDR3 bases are TGTGCCATCAGTGAGCGGGGAGGGGGCTACTATGGCTACACCTTC.

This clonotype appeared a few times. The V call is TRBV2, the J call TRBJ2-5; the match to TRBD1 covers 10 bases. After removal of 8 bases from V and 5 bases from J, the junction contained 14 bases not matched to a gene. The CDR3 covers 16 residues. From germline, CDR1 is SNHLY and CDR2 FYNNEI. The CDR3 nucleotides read TGTGCCAGCTCAGGAGGGACAGGGGCCTTCGAGGAGACCCAGTACTTC. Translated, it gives CASSGGTGAFEETQYF. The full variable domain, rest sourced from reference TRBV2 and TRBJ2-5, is EPEVTQTPSHQVTQMGQEVILRCVPISNHLYFYWYRQILGQKVEFLVSFYNNEISEKSEIFDDQFSVERPDGSNFTLKIRSTKLEDSAMYFCASSGGTGAFEETQYFGPGTRLLVL.

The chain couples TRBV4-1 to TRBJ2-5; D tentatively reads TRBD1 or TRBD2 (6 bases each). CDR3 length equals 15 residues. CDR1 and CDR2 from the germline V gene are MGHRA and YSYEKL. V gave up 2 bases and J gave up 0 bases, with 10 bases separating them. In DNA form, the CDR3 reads TGCGCCAGCAGCCAACGTAGGGGGGACCAAGAGACCCAGTACTTC. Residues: CASSQRRGDQETQYF.

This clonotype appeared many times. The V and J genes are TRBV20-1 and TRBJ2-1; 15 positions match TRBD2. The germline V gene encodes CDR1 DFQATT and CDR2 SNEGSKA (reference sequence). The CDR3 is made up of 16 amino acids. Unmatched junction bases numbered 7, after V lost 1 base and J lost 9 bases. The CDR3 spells CSARVGLAGGYGEQFF. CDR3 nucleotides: TGCAGTGCTAGAGTAGGACTAGCGGGGGGGTATGGTGAGCAGTTCTTC.

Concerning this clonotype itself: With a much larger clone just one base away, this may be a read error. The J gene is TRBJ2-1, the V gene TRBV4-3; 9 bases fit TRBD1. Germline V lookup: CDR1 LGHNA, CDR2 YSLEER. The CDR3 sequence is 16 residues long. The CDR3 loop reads CASSQGPGQGSNGQFF. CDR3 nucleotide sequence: TGCGCCAGCAGCCAGGGGCCGGGACAGGGTAGCAATGGGCAGTTCTTC.

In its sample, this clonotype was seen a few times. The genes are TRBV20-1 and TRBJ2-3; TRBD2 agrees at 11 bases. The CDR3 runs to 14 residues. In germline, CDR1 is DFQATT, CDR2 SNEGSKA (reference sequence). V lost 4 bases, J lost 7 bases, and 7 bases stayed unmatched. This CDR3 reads CSATLAGGSNTQYF. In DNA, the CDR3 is TGCAGTGCTACCCTAGCGGGGGGTTCAAATACGCAGTATTTT.

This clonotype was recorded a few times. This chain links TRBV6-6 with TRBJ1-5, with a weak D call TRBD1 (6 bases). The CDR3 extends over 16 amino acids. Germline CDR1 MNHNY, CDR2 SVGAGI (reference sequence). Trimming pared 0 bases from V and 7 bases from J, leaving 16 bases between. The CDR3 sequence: CASSYSLGGGGQPQHF. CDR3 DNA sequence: TGTGCCAGCAGTTACTCCCTCGGAGGGGGTGGGCAGCCCCAGCATTTT.

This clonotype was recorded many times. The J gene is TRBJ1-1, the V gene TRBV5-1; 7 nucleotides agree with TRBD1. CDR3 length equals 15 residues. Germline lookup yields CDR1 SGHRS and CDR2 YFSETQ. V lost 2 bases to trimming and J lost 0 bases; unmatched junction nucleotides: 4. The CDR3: CASSFRQGMNTEAFF. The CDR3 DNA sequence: TGCGCCAGCAGCTTCAGACAGGGTATGAACACTGAAGCTTTCTTT. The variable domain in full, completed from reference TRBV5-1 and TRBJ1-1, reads KAGVTQTPRYLIKTRGQQVTLSCSPISGHRSVSWYQQTPGQGLQFLFEYFSETQRNKGNFPGRFSGRQFSNSRSEMNVSTLELGDSALYLCASSFRQGMNTEAFFGQGTRLTVV.

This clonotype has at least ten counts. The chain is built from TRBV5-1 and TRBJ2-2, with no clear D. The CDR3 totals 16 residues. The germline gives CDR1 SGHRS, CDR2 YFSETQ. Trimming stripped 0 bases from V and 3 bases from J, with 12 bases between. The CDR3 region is CASSLELNRDTGELFF. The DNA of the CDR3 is TGCGCCAGCAGCTTGGAGCTAAACCGGGACACCGGGGAGCTGTTTTTT.

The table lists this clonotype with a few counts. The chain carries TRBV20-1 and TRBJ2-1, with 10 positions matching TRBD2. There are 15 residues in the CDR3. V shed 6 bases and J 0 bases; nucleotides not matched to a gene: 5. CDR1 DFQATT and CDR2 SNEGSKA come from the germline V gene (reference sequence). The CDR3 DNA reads TGCAGTGCCAGGGCTAGCGGGAGCTCCTACAATGAGCAGTTCTTC. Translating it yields CSARASGSSYNEQFF.

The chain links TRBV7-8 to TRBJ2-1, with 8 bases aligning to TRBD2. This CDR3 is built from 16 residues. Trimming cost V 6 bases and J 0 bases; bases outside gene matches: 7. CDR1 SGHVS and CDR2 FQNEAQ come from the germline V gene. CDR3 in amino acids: CASRGTSGSSYNEQFF. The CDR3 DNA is TGTGCCAGCAGAGGAACTAGCGGTAGCTCCTACAATGAGCAGTTCTTC.

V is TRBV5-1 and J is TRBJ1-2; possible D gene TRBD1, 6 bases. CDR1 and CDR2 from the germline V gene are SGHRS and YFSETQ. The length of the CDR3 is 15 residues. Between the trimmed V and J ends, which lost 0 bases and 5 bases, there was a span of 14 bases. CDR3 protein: CASSLDAGQGYGYTF. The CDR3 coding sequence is TGCGCCAGCAGCTTGGATGCAGGGCAGGGGTATGGCTACACCTTC. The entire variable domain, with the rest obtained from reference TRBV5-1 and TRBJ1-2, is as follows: KAGVTQTPRYLIKTRGQQVTLSCSPISGHRSVSWYQQTPGQGLQFLFEYFSETQRNKGNFPGRFSGRQFSNSRSEMNVSTLELGDSALYLCASSLDAGQGYGYTFGSGTRLTVV.

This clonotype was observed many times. For the CDR3, the DNA is TGTGCCAGCAAAGGCGGGACTTTAGAGACCCAGTACTTC. Residues: CASKGGTLETQYF. This sequence joins TRBV25-1 and TRBJ2-5; tentatively, D is TRBD2 (6 bases). The germline gives CDR1 MGHDK, CDR2 SYGVNS. With 7 bases removed from V and 4 bases from J, the gap between germline ends came to 13 bases. The CDR3 covers 13 residues. The variable domain in full, with the rest retrieved from reference TRBV25-1 and TRBJ2-5, is EADIYQTPRYLVIGTGKKITLECSQTMGHDKMYWYQQDPGMELHLIHYSYGVNSTEKGDLSSESTVSRIRTEHFPLTLESARPSHTSQYLCASKGGTLETQYFGPGTRLLVL.

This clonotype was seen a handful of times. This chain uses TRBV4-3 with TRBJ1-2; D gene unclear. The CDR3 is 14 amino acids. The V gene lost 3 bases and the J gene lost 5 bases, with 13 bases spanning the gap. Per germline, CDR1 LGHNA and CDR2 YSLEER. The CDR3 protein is CASSQMAGRYGYTF. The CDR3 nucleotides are TGCGCCAGCAGCCAGATGGCAGGACGATATGGCTACACCTTC.